This T cell receptor beta chain was found in a study of graft-versus-host responses after intestinal transplantation. General observations from the study: Recipient marrow contained GvH clones, some of which appeared first in ileum or blood. Early after transplant, HvG clones declined as circulating GvH clones peaked.

Sequencing was performed with immunoSEQ multiplex PCR; in TCRdb, only in-frame clones are kept and a portion is missing. The data show about 20,000 clones, more than 75% seen once. With regard to this clone: The antigen remains unidentified.

CDR3 length equals 8 residues. Germline assignment: CDR1 WNHNN and CDR2 SYGVQD (reference sequence). Trimming removed 11 bases at V and 5 bases at J, with 3 bases between. Material: bone marrow, obtained around 120 days after transplant. The clonotype originates from a human patient who received an intestinal transplant, so some T cells may come from the graft donor. This chain links TRBV10-1 with TRBJ2-5; D gene uncertain. The CDR3 region is CAHETQYF. CDR3 bases: TGCGCCCACGAGACCCAGTACTTC.